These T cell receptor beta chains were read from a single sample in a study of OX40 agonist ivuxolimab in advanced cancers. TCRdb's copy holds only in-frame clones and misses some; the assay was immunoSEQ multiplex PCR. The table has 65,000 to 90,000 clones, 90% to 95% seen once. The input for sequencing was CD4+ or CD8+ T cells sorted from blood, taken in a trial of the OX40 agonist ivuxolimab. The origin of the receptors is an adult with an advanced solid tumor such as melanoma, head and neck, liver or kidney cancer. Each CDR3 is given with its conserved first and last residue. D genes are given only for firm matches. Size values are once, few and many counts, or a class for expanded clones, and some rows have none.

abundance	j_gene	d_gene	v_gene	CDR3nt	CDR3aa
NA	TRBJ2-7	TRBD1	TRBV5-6	TGTGCCAGCAGCTTGGGTTTTGACAGGGCCCACGAGCAGTACTTC	CASSLGFDRAHEQYF
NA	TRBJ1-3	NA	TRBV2	TGTGCCAGCAGAATGGAGGGAGGAAACACCATATATTTT	CASRMEGGNTIYF
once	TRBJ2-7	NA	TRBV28	TGTGCCAGCAGTTTAAACATTCCCTACGAGCAGTACTTC	CASSLNIPYEQYF
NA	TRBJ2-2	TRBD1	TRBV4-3	TGCGCCAGCAGCCACCAGACAGGGGGTTCCGGGGAGCTGTTTTTT	CASSHQTGGSGELFF
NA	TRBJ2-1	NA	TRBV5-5	TGTGCCAGCAGCTTAGGGCTGGGAGTTAACAATGAGCAGTTCTTC	CASSLGLGVNNEQFF
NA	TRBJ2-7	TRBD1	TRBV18	TGTGCCAGCTCATTATCCGGGACAGGGCGCGGGTACGAGCAGTACTTC	CASSLSGTGRGYEQYF
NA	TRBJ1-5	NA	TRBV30	TGTGCCTGGAGTTCAAGCAGCAATCAGCCCCAGCATTTT	CAWSSSSNQPQHF
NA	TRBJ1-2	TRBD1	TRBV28	TGTGCCAGCAGTGTACCGGTCAGGGGGTCGGGCTACACCTTC	CASSVPVRGSGYTF
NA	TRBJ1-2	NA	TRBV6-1	TGTGCCAGCAGTGTCTCCCTGTCTGGCTACACCTTC	CASSVSLSGYTF
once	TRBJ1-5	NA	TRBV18	TGTGCCAGCTCACAAAAGGGCGGAAATCAGCCCCAGCATTTT	CASSQKGGNQPQHF
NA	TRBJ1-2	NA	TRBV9	TGTGCCAGCAGCCGGTTAGGAAACTATGGCTACACCTTC	CASSRLGNYGYTF
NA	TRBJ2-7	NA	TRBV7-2	TGTGCCAGCAGCTTAGGCCCGGTAGCGCCTACCTACGAGCAGTACTTC	CASSLGPVAPTYEQYF